One sample yielded the 19 T cell receptor beta chains listed below, sequenced in a study of cytomegalovirus exposure and HLA in healthy donors. Primers included in the PCR were 60 Vbeta and 13 Jbeta primers. TCRdb keeps only in-frame clones here, not all; method: immunoSEQ multiplex PCR. The data hold around 74,000 clones, with roughly 85% observed a single time. What was sequenced was PBMCs. Every receptor here comes from a man aged 25 to 40 in good health and CMV-seronegative.

The chain links TRBV28 to TRBJ2-5; 9 nucleotides line up with TRBD2. Trimming took 5 bases from V and 5 from J; bases not matched to a gene: 9. Germline V gene data show CDR1 as MDHEN and CDR2 as SYDVKM. There are 15 residues in the CDR3. CDR3 DNA sequence: TGTGCCAGCAGTGATAGCGGGAGTGAGTGGGAGACCCAGTACTTC. Translated, it gives CASSDSGSEWETQYF. Full variable domain (outside the CDR3, taken from reference TRBV28 and TRBJ2-5): DVKVTQSSRYLVKRTGEKVFLECVQDMDHENMFWYRQDPGLGLRLIYFSYDVKMKEKGDIPEGYSVSREKKERFSLILESASTNQTSMYLCASSDSGSEWETQYFGPGTRLLVL.

The chain joins TRBV5-1 to TRBJ2-6; tentatively, D is TRBD1 (5 bases). The CDR3 runs to 15 residues. The V and J ends lost 4 bases and 4 bases respectively, with 12 bases between them. Germline V gives CDR1 SGHRS, CDR2 YFSETQ. The CDR3 here is CASSLQGSGANVLTF. In DNA form, the CDR3 reads TGCGCCAGCAGCCTCCAGGGTTCCGGGGCCAACGTCCTGACTTTC.

The rearrangement links TRBV5-6 to TRBJ2-5, with D possibly TRBD2 on 5 matching bases. In germline, CDR1 is SGHDT, CDR2 YYEEEE. This CDR3 region has 15 residues. Trimming pared 3 bases from V and 7 bases from J, leaving 19 bases between. This chain's CDR3 is CASSSEGAPLWTQYF. In nucleotides, the CDR3 is TGTGCCAGCAGCTCCGAGGGTGCGCCCTTATGGACCCAGTACTTC.

V usage is TRBV4-2 and J usage is TRBJ2-1; 8 nucleotides align to TRBD2. Germline V lookup: CDR1 LGHNA, CDR2 YNFKEQ. J gave up 7 bases and V 2 bases, and 7 bases lay outside the gene matches. The CDR3 has 15 residues. CDR3 loop: CASSQRAGGVNEQFF. CDR3 DNA: TGTGCCAGCAGCCAAAGGGCGGGGGGAGTTAATGAGCAGTTCTTC.

This clone was picked up one time. The chain couples TRBV5-1 to TRBJ2-1; tentative D call: TRBD1 (5 bases). Germline-derived CDR1 and CDR2 are SGHRS and YFSETQ. The CDR3 covers 18 residues. The germline V and J ends were trimmed by 0 bases and 0 bases, with 16 bases remaining between them. The CDR3 region is CASSLDPQGIGSYNEQFF. The CDR3 region has the DNA TGCGCCAGCAGCTTGGACCCGCAGGGAATAGGCTCCTACAATGAGCAGTTCTTC.

This clone showed up just a few times. The rearrangement uses TRBV2 and TRBJ1-5; 8 bases fit TRBD1. The germline V gene encodes CDR1 SNHLY and CDR2 FYNNEI. CDR3 size: 14 residues. The J segment lost 4 bases and the V segment lost 8 bases, leaving 7 bases of the junction unmatched. Here the CDR3 DNA reads TGTGCCAGCTGGCAGGGGGCGAGGAATCAGCCCCAGCATTTT. Translation gives CASWQGARNQPQHF.

This sequence joins TRBV28 and TRBJ1-3; tentative D call: TRBD1 (6 bases). Trimming removed 4 bases from V and 0 bases from J, with 16 bases in between. Germline CDR1 MDHEN, CDR2 SYDVKM. The CDR3 runs to 17 residues. The CDR3 region has the DNA TGTGCCAGCAGTTATACAGGGCTTACCAACTCTGGAAACACCATATATTTT. It is translated as CASSYTGLTNSGNTIYF.

V usage is TRBV27 and J usage is TRBJ2-1; 8 nucleotides agree with TRBD2. The germline gives CDR1 MNHEY, CDR2 SMNVEV (reference sequence). The ends lost 6 bases at V and 7 bases at J; junction bases unmatched: 14. The CDR3 consists of 16 residues. The CDR3 here is CASSPLREAPLNEQFF. In DNA form, the CDR3 reads TGTGCCAGCAGCCCCTTGCGGGAGGCCCCGTTGAATGAGCAGTTCTTC.

The gene calls are TRBV6-5 and TRBJ2-5; D possibly corresponds to TRBD1 (5 bases). The CDR3 runs to 15 residues. Germline V gene lookup returns CDR1 MNHEY and CDR2 SVGAGI. V was clipped by 0 bases and J by 5 bases, with 13 bases between them. The CDR3 region is CASSYSNRPTETQYF. The DNA for the CDR3 is TGTGCCAGCAGTTACTCGAACAGGCCGACGGAGACCCAGTACTTC.

CDR3 sequence reads: CASSEGYRSTDTQYF. In nucleotides, the CDR3 is TGTGCCAGCAGTGAGGGCTACCGAAGCACAGATACGCAGTATTTT. The chain recombines TRBV6-4 with TRBJ2-3; D is undetermined. Deletions cut 3 bases from V and 0 bases from J, with 10 bases between. Germline CDR1 MRHNA, CDR2 SNTAGT. The CDR3 runs to 15 residues.

This clone has only one observation. J is TRBJ2-7 and V is TRBV15; possible D gene TRBD2, 6 bases. CDR3 size: 15 residues. Germline V lookup: CDR1 LNHNV, CDR2 YYDKDF (reference sequence). Trimming cost V 6 bases and J 2 bases, with 17 bases left between them. The CDR3 loop reads CATSEPGEVAYEQYF. The DNA for the CDR3 is TGTGCCACCAGTGAACCGGGAGAAGTGGCCTACGAGCAGTACTTC. The variable domain in full, completed from reference TRBV15 and TRBJ2-7, reads DAMVIQNPRYQVTQFGKPVTLSCSQTLNHNVMYWYQQKSSQAPKLLFHYYDKDFNNEADTPDNFQSRRPNTSFCFLDIRSPGLGDTAMYLCATSEPGEVAYEQYFGPGTRLTVT.

This clone was observed a single time. The chain employs TRBV5-5 and TRBJ2-5; perhaps TRBD2 as D (5 bases). V shed 2 bases and J shed 3 bases, with 11 bases lying between them. CDR1 and CDR2 from the germline V gene are SGHKS and YYEKEE (reference sequence). This CDR3 has 14 residues. The CDR3 region is CASSFQGGKETQYF. The CDR3 DNA sequence: TGTGCCAGCAGCTTTCAAGGAGGAAAAGAGACCCAGTACTTC.

The chain joins TRBV30 to TRBJ2-3; 8 nucleotides align to TRBD2. The CDR3 sequence is 14 residues long. CDR1 and CDR2 from the germline V gene are GTSNPN and SVGIG (reference sequence). V was clipped by 3 bases and J by 4 bases; unmatched bases: 6. CDR3 bases: TGTGCCTGGAGGCTCCGGGGGGGCGCAGATACGCAGTATTTT. Translating gives CAWRLRGGADTQYF.

About this clone itself: The junction does not match germline at one end; this may be a read error. The rearrangement joins TRBV7-2 to TRBJ2-7; D remains unclear. The CDR3 loop spans 15 amino acids. Looked up from germline, CDR1 is SGHTA and CDR2 is FQGNSA. CDR3 nucleotides: TGTTCCAGCAGCTTAGCACACGCGGCCCTTTACGAGCAGTACTTC. Protein sequence: CSSSLAHAALYEQYF.

The V and J genes are TRBV7-2 and TRBJ1-3; D is unresolved. The ends were cut back, 2 bases at V and 0 bases at J, with 14 bases in the middle. Germline loops: CDR1 SGHTA, CDR2 FQGNSA. The CDR3 totals 17 residues. CDR3 nucleotide sequence: TGTGCCAGCAGCTTAACCCCTCAAGCTATCTCTGGAAACACCATATATTTT. It translates to CASSLTPQAISGNTIYF.

The rearrangement uses TRBV7-8 and TRBJ2-3; TRBD2 is a possible D gene (5 bases). The germline V gene encodes CDR1 SGHVS and CDR2 FQNEAQ. V dropped 1 base and J dropped 2 bases, with 16 bases sitting between them. This CDR3 is 17 amino acids long. The CDR3, as DNA: TGTGCCAGCAGCTTAGTTTTGGACTCCTCCCCCACAGATACGCAGTATTTT. It codes for CASSLVLDSSPTDTQYF.

This chain connects TRBV28 to TRBJ2-7; D call uncertain. The germline V gene has CDR1 MDHEN and CDR2 SYDVKM. V was cut by 1 base and J by 6 bases, with 10 bases left in between. The CDR3 contains 13 residues. The CDR3: CASSLSGRAEQYF. DNA of the CDR3: TGTGCCAGCAGTTTATCTGGTAGAGCCGAGCAGTACTTC.

The chain has TRBV11-2 and TRBJ2-2; 8 bases align to TRBD2. The CDR3 contains 15 residues. Germline V gene sequence: CDR1 SGHAT, CDR2 FQNNGV. V lost 3 bases and J lost 1; bases outside the gene matches: 1. The CDR3 bases are TGTGCCAGCAGCTTTCGGGGGGGGAACACCGGGGAGCTGTTTTTT. The encoded protein is CASSFRGGNTGELFF.

The chain joins TRBV11-2 to TRBJ1-1, with 7 bases identical to TRBD1. With 3 bases clipped from V and 7 bases from J, the junction kept 11 bases outside the gene matches. The CDR3 covers 15 residues. Germline V gene data show CDR1 as SGHAT and CDR2 as FQNNGV. The CDR3 DNA reads as TGTGCCAGCAGCTTTAGAGACAGGGCAGGTCTTGAAGCTTTCTTT. As protein: CASSFRDRAGLEAFF. Together with reference TRBV11-2 and TRBJ1-1, the CDR3 gives the full variable domain: EAGVAQSPRYKIIEKRQSVAFWCNPISGHATLYWYQQILGQGPKLLIQFQNNGVVDDSQLPKDRFSAERLKGVDSTLKIQPAKLEDSAVYLCASSFRDRAGLEAFFGQGTRLTVV.